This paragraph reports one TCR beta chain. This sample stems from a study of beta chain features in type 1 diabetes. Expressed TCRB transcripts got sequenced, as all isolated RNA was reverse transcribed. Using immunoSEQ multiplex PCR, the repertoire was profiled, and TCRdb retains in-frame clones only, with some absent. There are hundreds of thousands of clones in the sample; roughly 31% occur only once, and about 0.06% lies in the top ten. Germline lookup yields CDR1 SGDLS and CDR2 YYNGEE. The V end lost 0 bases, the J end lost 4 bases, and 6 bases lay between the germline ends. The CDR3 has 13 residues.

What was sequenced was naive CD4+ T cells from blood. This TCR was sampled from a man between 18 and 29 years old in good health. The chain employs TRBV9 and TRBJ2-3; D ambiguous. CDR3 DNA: TGTGCCAGCAGCGTAGCCAGCCCAGATACGCAGTATTTT. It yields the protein CASSVASPDTQYF.